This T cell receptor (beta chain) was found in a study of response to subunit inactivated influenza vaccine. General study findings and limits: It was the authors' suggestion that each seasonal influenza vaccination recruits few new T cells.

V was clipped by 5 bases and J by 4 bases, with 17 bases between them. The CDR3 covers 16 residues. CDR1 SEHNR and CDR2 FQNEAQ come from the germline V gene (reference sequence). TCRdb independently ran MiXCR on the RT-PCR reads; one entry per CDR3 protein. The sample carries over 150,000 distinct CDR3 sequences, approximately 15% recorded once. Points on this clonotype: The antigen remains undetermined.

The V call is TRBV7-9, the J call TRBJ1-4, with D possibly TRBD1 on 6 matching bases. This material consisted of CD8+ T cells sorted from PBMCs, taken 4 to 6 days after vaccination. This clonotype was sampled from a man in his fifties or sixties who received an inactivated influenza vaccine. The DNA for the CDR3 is TGTGCCAGCAGCACGACAGGAGGATTCGTTAATGAAAAACTGTTTTTT. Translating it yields CASSTTGGFVNEKLFF.